This T cell receptor beta chain comes out of a study of blood T cell repertoires in COVID-19. On the study more broadly: Samples came from the United States, Italy and Spain, spanning acute and convalescent COVID-19.

This table comes from immunoSEQ multiplex PCR, and its TCRdb copy is limited to in-frame clones, with some not included. The sample lists 200,000 or so clones; almost 85% were seen once. The V segment lost 6 bases and the J segment 0 bases; nucleotides outside the gene matches: 16. Germline values: CDR1 MNHNY, CDR2 SVGAGI (reference sequence). There are 18 residues in the CDR3. Sequencing input: peripheral blood. The rearrangement links TRBV6-6 to TRBJ1-2; TRBD1 matches 7 bases. The TCR originated in a woman aged 70-85 years with active or convalescent COVID-19. The DNA for the CDR3 is TGTGCCAGCAGCCGACAGGGAGCGGGCGCCACGGCTAACTATGGCTACACCTTC. Protein sequence: CASSRQGAGATANYGYTF.